A single sample gave rise to the 5 T cell receptor beta chains below, sequenced in a study of identifying expanded T cells in peripheral blood. The assay was immunoSEQ multiplex PCR, and TCRdb's table has in-frame clones only and misses some. The data show 60,000 or so clones, approximately 82% seen once. What was sequenced was blood. Receptors were obtained from a person aged 18-69 years in good health.

This clone was counted ten times or more. The CDR3 reads CASSLQGPGGEAFF. The CDR3 DNA sequence: TGTGCCAGCAGCCTCCAGGGGCCAGGGGGAGAAGCTTTCTTT. V usage is TRBV5-5 and J usage is TRBJ1-1; 7 bases agree with TRBD1. The ends lost 4 bases at V and 8 bases at J; junction bases unmatched: 11. Germline CDR1 SGHKS, CDR2 YYEKEE (reference sequence). CDR3 length equals 14 residues.

Only a few counts were recorded for this clone. The rearrangement joins TRBV14 to TRBJ1-2, with no clear D. V lost 3 bases and J 5 bases, leaving 7 bases between the germline ends. The CDR3 is 12 amino acids. Per germline, CDR1 SGHDN and CDR2 FVKESK. The CDR3 sequence: CASSQRTYGYTF. DNA of the CDR3: TGTGCCAGCAGCCAGAGGACGTATGGCTACACCTTC.

This rearrangement joins TRBV6-6 to TRBJ2-1, with 8 nucleotides matching TRBD1. The CDR3 spans 15 residues. Germline loops: CDR1 MNHNY, CDR2 SVGAGI (reference sequence). Trimming at V came to 4 bases and at J to 2 bases, leaving 4 bases not matched to a gene. CDR3 loop: CASSSQGATYNEQFF. CDR3 DNA: TGTGCCAGCAGTTCCCAGGGGGCGACCTACAATGAGCAGTTCTTC.

This rearrangement joins TRBV7-2 to TRBJ2-3; TRBD2 matches at 9 bases. Germline lookup yields CDR1 SGHTA and CDR2 FQGNSA. The V gene end was trimmed by 2 bases and the J gene end by 6 bases; junction bases not matched to a gene: 3. This CDR3 spans 14 amino acids. The CDR3, as DNA: TGTGCCAGCAGCTTATTTGCGGGGGGGGATACGCAGTATTTT. Residues: CASSLFAGGDTQYF.

This clone appeared a single time. The V and J genes are TRBV6-6 and TRBJ1-1, with D possibly matching TRBD1 (6 bases). This CDR3 comprises 14 residues. The V end was cut by 3 bases, the J end by 0 bases, with 8 bases between. Looked up from germline, CDR1 is MNHNY and CDR2 is SVGAGI (reference sequence). The CDR3 DNA reads as TGTGCCAGCAGTTATCAGGGGATGAACACTGAAGCTTTCTTT. This encodes CASSYQGMNTEAFF.